The rows below give T cell receptor beta chains drawn from one sample of a study of T-cell memory formation after mild COVID-19. TCRdb ran MiXCR on the 5' RACE reads and lists one entry per CDR3 protein. The data show about 200,000 distinct CDR3 sequences, 15% to 20% seen once. Sequencing was performed on PBMCs or a T cell subset sorted from them (not recorded which). These receptors were taken from an adult woman who had mild COVID-19 (a few samples of this study predate the infection). Cell type and time point are not known. The CDR3 runs from the conserved cysteine through the conserved F or W. The order of the fields is clone size, D gene, V gene, J gene, CDR3 protein, CDR3 DNA. The D gene is left open where the match is weak. Not all rows give a size; the values are once, few, many and, for expanded clones, a class.

abundance: NA
d_gene: NA
v_gene: TRBV5-5
j_gene: TRBJ1-5
CDR3aa: CASSLAPGVNQPQHF
CDR3nt: TGTGCCAGCAGCTTGGCCCCAGGGGTCAATCAGCCCCAGCATTTT

abundance: few
d_gene: NA
v_gene: TRBV5-1
j_gene: TRBJ2-6
CDR3aa: CASSLERLAGANVLTF
CDR3nt: TGCGCCAGCAGCTTGGAGAGGTTAGCTGGGGCCAACGTCCTGACTTTC

abundance: NA
d_gene: NA
v_gene: TRBV5-1
j_gene: TRBJ2-2
CDR3aa: CASSLGAHGGTGELFF
CDR3nt: TGCGCCAGCAGCTTGGGGGCCCACGGTGGCACCGGGGAGCTGTTTTTT

abundance: many
d_gene: TRBD2
v_gene: TRBV5-1
j_gene: TRBJ2-1
CDR3aa: CASSLGTSGSRRNEQFF
CDR3nt: TGCGCCAGCAGCTTGGGTACTAGCGGGAGTAGGAGGAATGAGCAGTTCTTC

abundance: NA
d_gene: TRBD1
v_gene: TRBV4-2
j_gene: TRBJ2-2
CDR3aa: CASSQDLRQGAGTGELFF
CDR3nt: TGTGCCAGCAGCCAAGATCTCAGGCAGGGGGCGGGTACCGGGGAGCTGTTTTTT

abundance: few
d_gene: NA
v_gene: TRBV4-3
j_gene: TRBJ2-3
CDR3aa: CASSQVAFASTDTQYF
CDR3nt: TGCGCCAGCAGCCAAGTTGCCTTCGCTAGCACAGATACGCAGTATTTT

abundance: NA
d_gene: NA
v_gene: TRBV6-2/TRBV6-3
j_gene: TRBJ2-7
CDR3aa: CASSDRRAYEQYF
CDR3nt: TGTGCCAGCAGCGACAGGAGAGCCTACGAGCAGTACTTC

abundance: few
d_gene: NA
v_gene: TRBV6-1
j_gene: TRBJ1-2
CDR3aa: CASSEVSWGGGYTF
CDR3nt: TGTGCCAGCAGTGAAGTGAGTTGGGGAGGTGGCTACACCTTC

abundance: many
d_gene: NA
v_gene: TRBV5-1
j_gene: TRBJ2-7
CDR3aa: CASEVYEQYF
CDR3nt: TGCGCCAGCGAGGTCTACGAGCAGTACTTC

abundance: NA
d_gene: NA
v_gene: TRBV4-1
j_gene: TRBJ2-5
CDR3aa: CASSQDEGRKTYF
CDR3nt: TGCGCCAGCAGCCAAGATGAGGGCAGGAAAACCTACTTC

abundance: NA
d_gene: NA
v_gene: TRBV29-1
j_gene: TRBJ1-2
CDR3aa: CSVETTPLGGGYTF
CDR3nt: TGCAGCGTTGAGACCACACCGCTGGGAGGCGGCTACACCTTC

abundance: NA
d_gene: NA
v_gene: TRBV9
j_gene: TRBJ2-6
CDR3aa: CASSASGLGAGANVLTF
CDR3nt: TGTGCCAGCAGCGCCTCGGGGCTAGGAGCTGGGGCCAACGTCCTGACTTTC

abundance: many
d_gene: NA
v_gene: TRBV12-3/TRBV12-4
j_gene: TRBJ2-2
CDR3aa: CASRGFAELFF
CDR3nt: TGTGCCAGCAGAGGGTTCGCGGAGCTGTTTTTT

abundance: NA
d_gene: TRBD2
v_gene: TRBV19
j_gene: TRBJ2-3
CDR3aa: CASSTASGIDTQYF
CDR3nt: TGTGCCAGTAGTACGGCTAGCGGGATAGATACGCAGTATTTT

abundance: NA
d_gene: NA
v_gene: TRBV24-1
j_gene: TRBJ2-7
CDR3aa: CATSDPNGGARYEQYF
CDR3nt: TGTGCCACCAGTGATCCGAATGGAGGGGCGCGGTACGAGCAGTACTTC

abundance: few
d_gene: NA
v_gene: TRBV11-3
j_gene: TRBJ2-1
CDR3aa: CASSLTGVVGEQFF
CDR3nt: TGTGCCAGCAGCTTGACGGGAGTAGTCGGTGAGCAGTTCTTC

abundance: NA
d_gene: NA
v_gene: TRBV7-2
j_gene: TRBJ2-3
CDR3aa: CASSLAGADTQYF
CDR3nt: TGTGCCAGCAGCTTAGCAGGGGCGGATACGCAGTATTTT

abundance: many
d_gene: NA
v_gene: TRBV6-2/TRBV6-3
j_gene: TRBJ2-7
CDR3aa: CASSIGQADSYEQYF
CDR3nt: TGTGCCAGCAGTATCGGACAAGCGGATAGCTACGAGCAGTACTTC

abundance: NA
d_gene: TRBD1
v_gene: TRBV24-1
j_gene: TRBJ1-1
CDR3aa: CATQDRGFTEAFF
CDR3nt: TGTGCCACCCAGGACAGGGGGTTCACTGAAGCTTTCTTT

abundance: few
d_gene: NA
v_gene: TRBV11-3
j_gene: TRBJ2-7
CDR3aa: CASSGRTVPEQYF
CDR3nt: TGTGCCAGCAGCGGCCGGACAGTTCCCGAGCAGTACTTC

abundance: few
d_gene: TRBD2
v_gene: TRBV20-1
j_gene: TRBJ2-3
CDR3aa: CSAREPLWRGGTHTQYF
CDR3nt: TGCAGTGCTAGAGAACCGCTTTGGCGCGGGGGAACGCATACGCAGTATTTT

abundance: NA
d_gene: NA
v_gene: TRBV12-3/TRBV12-4
j_gene: TRBJ1-4
CDR3aa: CASSRDSGEKLFF
CDR3nt: TGTGCCAGCAGCCGTGACTCGGGTGAAAAACTGTTTTTT

abundance: NA
d_gene: NA
v_gene: TRBV4-1
j_gene: TRBJ1-4
CDR3aa: CASSQVLGRNEKLFF
CDR3nt: TGCGCCAGCAGCCAAGTTTTGGGACGGAATGAAAAACTGTTTTTT

abundance: few
d_gene: TRBD1
v_gene: TRBV7-2
j_gene: TRBJ1-3
CDR3aa: CASSPQGARGNTIYF
CDR3nt: TGTGCCAGCAGCCCACAGGGGGCGCGCGGAAACACCATATATTTT

abundance: NA
d_gene: NA
v_gene: TRBV7-9
j_gene: TRBJ2-3
CDR3aa: CASSLSSLLTDTQYF
CDR3nt: TGTGCCAGCAGCTTATCGTCACTCCTCACAGATACGCAGTATTTT

abundance: NA
d_gene: NA
v_gene: TRBV12-3/TRBV12-4
j_gene: TRBJ1-4
CDR3aa: CASMVGRDEKLFF
CDR3nt: TGTGCCAGCATGGTGGGTCGGGATGAAAAACTGTTTTTT

abundance: once
d_gene: NA
v_gene: TRBV4-1
j_gene: TRBJ1-6
CDR3aa: CASSLLPPGQYNSPLHF
CDR3nt: TGCGCCAGCAGCCTACTTCCTCCGGGACAATATAATTCACCCCTCCACTTT

abundance: few
d_gene: TRBD1
v_gene: TRBV3-1
j_gene: TRBJ2-2
CDR3aa: CASSQEDRAASTGELFF
CDR3nt: TGTGCCAGCAGCCAAGAGGACAGGGCGGCGTCAACCGGGGAGCTGTTTTTT

abundance: NA
d_gene: TRBD2
v_gene: TRBV27
j_gene: TRBJ2-1
CDR3aa: CASSLLAGGRHRNEQFF
CDR3nt: TGTGCCAGCAGTTTGCTAGCGGGAGGGCGTCACCGCAATGAGCAGTTCTTC

abundance: few
d_gene: NA
v_gene: TRBV5-8
j_gene: TRBJ1-5
CDR3aa: CASSLQYNQPQHF
CDR3nt: TGTGCCAGCAGCTTGCAGTACAATCAGCCCCAGCATTTT

abundance: few
d_gene: NA
v_gene: TRBV25-1
j_gene: TRBJ2-6
CDR3aa: CASSSGHPSSGANVLTF
CDR3nt: TGTGCCAGCAGCTCGGGACACCCGAGCTCTGGGGCCAACGTCCTGACTTTC

abundance: many
d_gene: TRBD1
v_gene: TRBV6-5
j_gene: TRBJ1-1
CDR3aa: CASSYTGQGAGAFF
CDR3nt: TGTGCCAGCAGTTACACCGGACAGGGGGCCGGCGCTTTCTTT

abundance: few
d_gene: NA
v_gene: TRBV5-1
j_gene: TRBJ1-1
CDR3aa: CASSRSPATEAFF
CDR3nt: TGCGCCAGCAGCCGGTCCCCGGCCACTGAAGCTTTCTTT

abundance: NA
d_gene: TRBD1
v_gene: TRBV29-1
j_gene: TRBJ1-4
CDR3aa: CSVGDRVGEKLFF
CDR3nt: TGCAGCGTGGGGGACAGGGTAGGCGAAAAACTGTTTTTT

abundance: few
d_gene: TRBD1
v_gene: TRBV29-1
j_gene: TRBJ2-1
CDR3aa: CSVGSTGLSYNEQFF
CDR3nt: TGCAGCGTTGGTTCGACAGGGCTTTCCTACAATGAGCAGTTCTTC

abundance: many
d_gene: NA
v_gene: TRBV24-1
j_gene: TRBJ1-2
CDR3aa: CATSEGHGSYGYTF
CDR3nt: TGTGCCACCAGTGAGGGACACGGATCCTATGGCTACACCTTC

abundance: NA
d_gene: NA
v_gene: TRBV2
j_gene: TRBJ1-1
CDR3aa: CASLRGQFGLGMNTEAFF
CDR3nt: TGTGCCAGCTTACGGGGGCAGTTCGGTCTAGGCATGAACACTGAAGCTTTCTTT

abundance: few
d_gene: NA
v_gene: TRBV20-1
j_gene: TRBJ2-7
CDR3aa: CSAPLRQVGNYEQYF
CDR3nt: TGCAGTGCCCCGCTGCGACAGGTGGGGAACTACGAGCAGTACTTC

abundance: NA
d_gene: TRBD2
v_gene: TRBV7-2
j_gene: TRBJ2-1
CDR3aa: CASSSLLRSGRGNEQFF
CDR3nt: TGTGCCAGCAGCTCCCTACTACGTAGCGGGAGAGGCAATGAGCAGTTCTTC

abundance: NA
d_gene: NA
v_gene: TRBV2
j_gene: TRBJ2-7
CDR3aa: CASSERAQGESEQYF
CDR3nt: TGTGCCAGCAGTGAACGGGCTCAGGGAGAGAGCGAGCAGTACTTC

abundance: few
d_gene: TRBD1
v_gene: TRBV24-1
j_gene: TRBJ2-3
CDR3aa: CATSDPGTGGADTQYF
CDR3nt: TGTGCCACCAGTGACCCCGGGACAGGGGGCGCAGATACGCAGTATTTT

abundance: few
d_gene: NA
v_gene: TRBV10-3
j_gene: TRBJ2-5
CDR3aa: CAVGRGGEETQYF
CDR3nt: TGTGCCGTCGGGCGAGGGGGTGAAGAGACCCAGTACTTC

abundance: few
d_gene: NA
v_gene: TRBV7-2
j_gene: TRBJ1-1
CDR3aa: CASSPQATEAFF
CDR3nt: TGTGCCAGCAGCCCACAGGCGACTGAAGCTTTCTTT

abundance: NA
d_gene: NA
v_gene: TRBV14
j_gene: TRBJ2-7
CDR3aa: CASSSRTEGGYEQYF
CDR3nt: TGTGCCAGCAGCTCACGGACAGAAGGAGGCTACGAGCAGTACTTC

abundance: few
d_gene: TRBD2
v_gene: TRBV15
j_gene: TRBJ2-1
CDR3aa: CATSRVERGGNEQFF
CDR3nt: TGTGCCACCAGCAGAGTGGAGCGGGGGGGGAATGAGCAGTTCTTC

abundance: NA
d_gene: NA
v_gene: TRBV7-8
j_gene: TRBJ2-5
CDR3aa: CASSLDGPGGPETQYF
CDR3nt: TGTGCCAGCAGCTTAGATGGCCCGGGGGGCCCAGAGACCCAGTACTTC

abundance: few
d_gene: TRBD1
v_gene: TRBV3-1
j_gene: TRBJ2-7
CDR3aa: CASSPGQGLGEQYF
CDR3nt: TGTGCCAGCAGCCCTGGACAGGGTTTGGGCGAGCAGTACTTC

abundance: NA
d_gene: NA
v_gene: TRBV12-3/TRBV12-4
j_gene: TRBJ1-1
CDR3aa: CASNFPEENTEAFF
CDR3nt: TGTGCCAGCAACTTCCCCGAGGAGAACACTGAAGCTTTCTTT

abundance: few
d_gene: TRBD1
v_gene: TRBV24-1
j_gene: TRBJ2-2
CDR3aa: CATSDRTGSNTGELFF
CDR3nt: TGTGCCACCAGTGATCGGACAGGTTCTAACACCGGGGAGCTGTTTTTT

abundance: few
d_gene: NA
v_gene: TRBV9
j_gene: TRBJ1-5
CDR3aa: CASSVGQGGQPQHF
CDR3nt: TGTGCCAGCAGCGTAGGGCAGGGAGGGCAGCCCCAGCATTTT

abundance: few
d_gene: NA
v_gene: TRBV4-1
j_gene: TRBJ1-4
CDR3aa: CASSRGLGEKLFF
CDR3nt: TGCGCCAGCAGCCGAGGGTTGGGTGAAAAACTGTTTTTT

abundance: NA
d_gene: NA
v_gene: TRBV9
j_gene: TRBJ2-3
CDR3aa: CASSDLRGADTQYF
CDR3nt: TGTGCCAGCAGCGATCTCAGGGGGGCAGATACGCAGTATTTT

abundance: once
d_gene: TRBD1
v_gene: TRBV7-6
j_gene: TRBJ2-5
CDR3aa: CASSLAGTGQETQYF
CDR3nt: TGTGCCAGCAGCTTAGCGGGGACAGGCCAAGAGACCCAGTACTTC

abundance: many
d_gene: NA
v_gene: TRBV29-1
j_gene: TRBJ1-2
CDR3aa: CSVEDRVYGYTF
CDR3nt: TGCAGCGTTGAAGACAGGGTATATGGCTACACCTTC

abundance: NA
d_gene: TRBD1
v_gene: TRBV10-3
j_gene: TRBJ2-2
CDR3aa: CAISLSGTVTGELFF
CDR3nt: TGTGCCATCAGTTTATCCGGGACAGTCACCGGGGAGCTGTTTTTT

abundance: many
d_gene: NA
v_gene: TRBV6-5
j_gene: TRBJ1-1
CDR3aa: CASSYLATVNTEAFF
CDR3nt: TGTGCCAGCAGCTACTTAGCGACGGTGAACACTGAAGCTTTCTTT

abundance: NA
d_gene: TRBD2
v_gene: TRBV6-6
j_gene: TRBJ2-2
CDR3aa: CASRGLARGGELFF
CDR3nt: TGTGCCAGCAGGGGACTAGCCCGGGGCGGGGAGCTGTTTTTT

abundance: NA
d_gene: NA
v_gene: TRBV4-2
j_gene: TRBJ1-4
CDR3aa: CASSQAKRATNEKLFF
CDR3nt: TGTGCCAGCAGCCAAGCCAAGCGAGCAACTAATGAAAAACTGTTTTTT

abundance: NA
d_gene: TRBD2
v_gene: TRBV29-1
j_gene: TRBJ2-1
CDR3aa: CSAPTLAGGPYEQFF
CDR3nt: TGCAGCGCCCCTACACTAGCGGGAGGGCCTTATGAGCAGTTCTTC

abundance: once
d_gene: TRBD2
v_gene: TRBV12-5
j_gene: TRBJ2-2
CDR3aa: CACGSGGTGELFF
CDR3nt: TGTGCTTGCGGGAGTGGGGGCACCGGGGAGCTGTTTTTT